Listed below are T cell receptor beta chains from one sample, sequenced in a study of T-cell memory formation after mild COVID-19. TCRdb re-analysed the 5' RACE reads in MiXCR, keeping a single row per CDR3 protein. The table includes hundreds of thousands of distinct CDR3 sequences, roughly 17% detected once. Sequencing was done on a sample of PBMCs or a T cell subset sorted from them (not recorded which). The receptors shown here come from a man between 18 and 29 years old who had mild COVID-19 (a few samples of this study predate the infection). Cell type and time point are not known. CDR3s include the opening cysteine and the closing phenylalanine or tryptophan.

J gene,V gene,CDR3 protein
TRBJ2-3,TRBV12-3/TRBV12-4,CASSYSLGRRTDTQYF
TRBJ1-6,TRBV6-6,CASSMGNSPLHF
TRBJ1-1,TRBV29-1,CSVAPGRSNTEAFF
TRBJ2-1,TRBV4-3,CASSQGPSAGGYNEQFF
TRBJ1-1,TRBV6-2/TRBV6-3,CASSRGLAEAFF
TRBJ2-1,TRBV19,CASNFAGGYNEQFF
TRBJ2-1,TRBV7-2,CASSFNRGGNYNEQFF
TRBJ2-3,TRBV7-2,CASSPMSDTQYF
TRBJ2-3,TRBV20-1,CSASPTDTQYF
TRBJ2-3,TRBV4-1,CASSQRRGNFYTDTQYF
TRBJ2-3,TRBV20-1,CSAVNPRGSTDTQYF
TRBJ2-2,TRBV20-1,CSARGTGELFF
TRBJ2-1,TRBV2,CASSAGTSGSFNEQFF
TRBJ2-5,TRBV5-1,CASSFLGTLEETQYF
TRBJ2-2,TRBV4-1,CASSQVPYTGELFF
TRBJ1-1,TRBV14,CASSQDRQGVAFF
TRBJ2-1,TRBV28,CASSFGLAVGDEQFF
TRBJ2-7,TRBV4-1,CASSQFTGTYEQYF
TRBJ2-2,TRBV5-6,CASSLHWGQHYTGELFF
TRBJ1-1,TRBV28,CASSSPATGLDTEAFF
TRBJ2-3,TRBV27,CASSRLAGGVSDTQYF
TRBJ1-2,TRBV20-1,CSAPRAYGYTF
TRBJ2-6,TRBV7-2,CASSFRQVNILTF
TRBJ1-1,TRBV14,CASSQLQNMNTEAFF
TRBJ2-5,TRBV5-1,CASSLEVGTASLETQYF
TRBJ2-2,TRBV23-1,CASSQSGTGELFF
TRBJ2-3,TRBV19,CASSIPGRLPTDTQYF
TRBJ2-6,TRBV5-1,CASQPPYRGSGANVLTF
TRBJ2-3,TRBV4-2,CASSQEAGGQAATTDTQYF
TRBJ1-5,TRBV7-9,CASSLTQGPYSNQPQHF
TRBJ2-5,TRBV7-2,CASSLIGGEETQYF
TRBJ2-1,TRBV7-2,CASSRGGASGYNEQFF
TRBJ2-3,TRBV4-3,CASSQVLTRGDTQYF
TRBJ2-2,TRBV12-3/TRBV12-4,CANQDSNTGELFF
TRBJ2-1,TRBV5-1,CASSGGLGHKNNEQFF
TRBJ2-5,TRBV12-3/TRBV12-4,CASSYAERETQYF
TRBJ2-1,TRBV4-3,CASSRQGTYNEQFF
TRBJ2-3,TRBV20-1,CSARDFRETDTQYF
TRBJ2-3,TRBV7-2,CASRGSTSFTDTQYF
TRBJ1-2,TRBV4-2,CASSGREGYGYTF
TRBJ2-7,TRBV5-1,CASSFEQGGYEQYF
TRBJ2-3,TRBV15,CATSSLGSTFTDTQYF
TRBJ2-7,TRBV6-5,CASSYIGGLGEQYF
TRBJ2-4,TRBV4-3,CASSRGQGAFDIQYF
TRBJ1-6,TRBV10-3,CAISGAEASSYNSPLHF
TRBJ1-4,TRBV5-5,CASSLELVDEKLFF
TRBJ1-1,TRBV6-5,CASSKWTGETEAFF
TRBJ1-1,TRBV6-2/TRBV6-3,CASSSRGWLNTEAFF
TRBJ2-5,TRBV5-1,CASSSGTSGAQETQYF
TRBJ2-3,TRBV20-1,CSAREAGVGRGQYF
TRBJ2-5,TRBV9,CASSVGLGGVQETQYF
TRBJ2-7,TRBV27,CASKTPPEGPAYEQYF
TRBJ2-5,TRBV7-4,CASSLPVGETQYF
TRBJ1-1,TRBV5-1,CASSVIGPESEAFF
TRBJ1-2,TRBV5-1,CASRPNMYGYTF